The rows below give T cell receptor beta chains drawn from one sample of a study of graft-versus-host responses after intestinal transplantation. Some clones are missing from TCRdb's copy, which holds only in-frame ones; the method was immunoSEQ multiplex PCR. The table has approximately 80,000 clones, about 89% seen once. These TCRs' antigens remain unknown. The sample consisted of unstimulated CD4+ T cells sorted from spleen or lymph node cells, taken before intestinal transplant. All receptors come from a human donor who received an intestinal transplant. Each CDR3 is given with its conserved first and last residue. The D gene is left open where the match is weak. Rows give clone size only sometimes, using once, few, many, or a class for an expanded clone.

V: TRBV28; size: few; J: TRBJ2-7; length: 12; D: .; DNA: TGTGCCAGCAGCGACAGGTCCTACGAGCAGTACTTC; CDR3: CASSDRSYEQYF
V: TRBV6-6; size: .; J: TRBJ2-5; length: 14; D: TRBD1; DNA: TGTGCCAGCAGTCTTACAGGGGGCCAAGAGACCCAGTACTTC; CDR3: CASSLTGGQETQYF
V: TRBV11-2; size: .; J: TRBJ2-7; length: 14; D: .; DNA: TGTGCCAGCAGCTTACCAGGATTCTCCTACGAGCAGTACTTC; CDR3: CASSLPGFSYEQYF
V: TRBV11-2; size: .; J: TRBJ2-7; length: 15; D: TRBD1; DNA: TGTGCCAGCAGTTCAACAGGGGGCTCTCGGTACGAGCAGTACTTC; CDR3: CASSSTGGSRYEQYF
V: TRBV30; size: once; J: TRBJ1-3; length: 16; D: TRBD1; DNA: TGTGCCTGGAGTGGATCCCGGGACAGCTCTGGAAACACCATATATTTT; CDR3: CAWSGSRDSSGNTIYF
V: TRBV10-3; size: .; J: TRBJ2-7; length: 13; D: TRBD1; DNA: TGTGCCATCAGTGGGACAGGGCAAAACGAGCAGTACTTC; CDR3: CAISGTGQNEQYF
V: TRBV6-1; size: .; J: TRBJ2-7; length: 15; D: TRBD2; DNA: TGTGCCAGCAGTGAAGGGTGGGGAGGGCCCTACGAGCAGTACTTC; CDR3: CASSEGWGGPYEQYF
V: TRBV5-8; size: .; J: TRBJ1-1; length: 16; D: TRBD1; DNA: TGTGCCAGCAGCGACAGGGCCAGGGCTTGGGACACTGAAGCTTTCTTT; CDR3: CASSDRARAWDTEAFF
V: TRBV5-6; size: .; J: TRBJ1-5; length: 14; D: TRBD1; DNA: TGTGCCAGCAGCTTTACAGGGGCTGATGAGCCCCAGCATTTT; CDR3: CASSFTGADEPQHF
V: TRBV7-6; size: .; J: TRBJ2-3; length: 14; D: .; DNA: TGTGCCAGCAGCTTCCGGCCAAGCGGAGATACGCAGTATTTT; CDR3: CASSFRPSGDTQYF
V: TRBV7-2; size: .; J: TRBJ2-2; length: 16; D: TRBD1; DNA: TGTGCCAGCAGCCTGGGACAGGGGGCGAACACCGGGGAGCTGTTTTTT; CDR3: CASSLGQGANTGELFF
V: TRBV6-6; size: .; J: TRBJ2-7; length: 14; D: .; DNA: TGTGCCAGCAGTTACAGGGGGGGGTTGGGGGAGCAGTACTTC; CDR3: CASSYRGGLGEQYF
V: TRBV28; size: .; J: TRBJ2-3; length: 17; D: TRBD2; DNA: TGTGCCAGCAGTCTCCCGGGACTAGCCGTAAGCACAGATACGCAGTATTTT; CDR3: CASSLPGLAVSTDTQYF
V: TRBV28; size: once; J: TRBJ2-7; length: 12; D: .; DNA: TGTGCCAGCAGTTCAGTGGTCATCGAGCAGTACTTC; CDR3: CASSSVVIEQYF
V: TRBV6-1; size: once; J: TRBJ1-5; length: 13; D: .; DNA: TGTGCCAGCAGTGCCGGGGGCAATCAGCCCCAGCATTTT; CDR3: CASSAGGNQPQHF
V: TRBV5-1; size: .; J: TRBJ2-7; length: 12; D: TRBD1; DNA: TGCGCCAGCAGCCACAGGGGGGACGAGCAGTACTTC; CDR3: CASSHRGDEQYF
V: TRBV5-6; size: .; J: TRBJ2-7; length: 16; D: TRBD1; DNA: TGTGCCAGCAGCCTACCAGGACAGGGGGCGTCCTACGAGCAGTACTTC; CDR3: CASSLPGQGASYEQYF
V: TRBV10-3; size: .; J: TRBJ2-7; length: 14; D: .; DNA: TGTGCCTCTTACGCCGGGTCCGAATCCTACGAGCAGTACTTC; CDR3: CASYAGSESYEQYF
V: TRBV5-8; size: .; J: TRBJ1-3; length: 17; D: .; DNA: TGTGCCAGCAGCTTGGCCTTTACAGTCCTCTCTGGAAACACCATATATTTT; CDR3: CASSLAFTVLSGNTIYF
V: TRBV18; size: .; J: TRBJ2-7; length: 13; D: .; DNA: TGTGCCAGCTCACTCTCCCGACTAGACGAGCAGTACTTC; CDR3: CASSLSRLDEQYF
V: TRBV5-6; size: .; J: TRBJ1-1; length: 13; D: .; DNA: TGTGCCAGCAGCTACCGGGGTAGAACTGAAGCTTTCTTT; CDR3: CASSYRGRTEAFF
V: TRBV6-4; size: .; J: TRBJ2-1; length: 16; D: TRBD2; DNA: TGTGCCAGCAGTACCCTAGCGGGAGCATCCTACAATGAGCAGTTCTTC; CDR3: CASSTLAGASYNEQFF
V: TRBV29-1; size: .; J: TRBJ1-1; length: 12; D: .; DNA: TGCAGCGGTGGACAGCGAAACACTGAAGCTTTCTTT; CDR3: CSGGQRNTEAFF
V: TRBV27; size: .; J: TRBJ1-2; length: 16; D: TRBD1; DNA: TGTGCCAGCAGTTCACGAACAGGGGGCGGGGGCTATGGCTACACCTTC; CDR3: CASSSRTGGGGYGYTF
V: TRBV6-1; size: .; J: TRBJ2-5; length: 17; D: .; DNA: TGTGCCAGCAGTGAAGTAGGAGGGGGGGCCCCTGGAAAGACCCAGTACTTC; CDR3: CASSEVGGGAPGKTQYF
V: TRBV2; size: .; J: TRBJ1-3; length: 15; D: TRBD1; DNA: TGTGCCAGCAGTGGAGAGTCAGGGGGCGCAAACACCATATATTTT; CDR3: CASSGESGGANTIYF
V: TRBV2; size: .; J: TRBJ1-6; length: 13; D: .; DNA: TGTGCCAGCAACTTCAGGGTGAATTCACCCCTCCACTTT; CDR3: CASNFRVNSPLHF
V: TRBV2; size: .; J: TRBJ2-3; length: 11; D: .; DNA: TGTGCCTCTTCCGGGGCAGATACGCAGTATTTT; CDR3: CASSGADTQYF
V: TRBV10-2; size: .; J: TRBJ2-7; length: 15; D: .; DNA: TGCGCCAGCAGTAAGATTCAGGGGACCACCTACGAGCAGTACTTC; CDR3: CASSKIQGTTYEQYF
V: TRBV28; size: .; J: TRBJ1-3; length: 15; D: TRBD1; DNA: TGTGCCAGCAGTCCGGCCGGGACAGTCGGGAACACCATATATTTT; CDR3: CASSPAGTVGNTIYF
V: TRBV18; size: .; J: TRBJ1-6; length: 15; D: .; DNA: TGTGCCAGCTCACCTTTAGGGGGGGAGAATTCACCCCTCCACTTT; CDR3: CASSPLGGENSPLHF
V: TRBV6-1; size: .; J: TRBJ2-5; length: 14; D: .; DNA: TGTGCCAGCAGTGCTCGGACTACCATAGAGACCCAGTACTTC; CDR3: CASSARTTIETQYF
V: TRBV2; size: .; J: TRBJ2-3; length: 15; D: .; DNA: TGTGCCAGCAGCCGACAGAGAACTAGCACAGATACGCAGTATTTT; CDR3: CASSRQRTSTDTQYF
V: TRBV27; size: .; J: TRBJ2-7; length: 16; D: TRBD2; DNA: TGTGCCACCAGACCCAGGGAGGGAGGGCCTCCCTACGAGCAGTACTTC; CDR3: CATRPREGGPPYEQYF
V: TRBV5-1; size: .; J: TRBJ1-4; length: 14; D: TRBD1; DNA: TGCGCCAGCAGCTTGGGACAGGGTAATGAAAAACTGTTTTTT; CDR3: CASSLGQGNEKLFF
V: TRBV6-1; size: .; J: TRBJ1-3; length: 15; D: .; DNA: TGTGCCAGCAGTCCCGGTTACAGGCTTGGAAACACCATATATTTT; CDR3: CASSPGYRLGNTIYF
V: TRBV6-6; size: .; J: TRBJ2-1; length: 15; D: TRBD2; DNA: TGTGCCAGCAGTTCACTAGCGGGAGTAGGGTATGAGCAGTTCTTC; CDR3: CASSSLAGVGYEQFF
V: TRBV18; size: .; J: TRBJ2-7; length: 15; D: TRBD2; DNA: TGTGCCAGCTCACCTGGGACTAGCGGGAGCTACGAGCAGTACTTC; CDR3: CASSPGTSGSYEQYF
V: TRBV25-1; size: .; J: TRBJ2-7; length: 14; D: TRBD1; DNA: TGTGCCAGCAGCCAGACAGGGGTCTTCTACGAGCAGTACTTC; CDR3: CASSQTGVFYEQYF
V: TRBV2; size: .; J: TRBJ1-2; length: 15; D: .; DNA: TGTGCCAGCAGTGACGGGGGGGCTAGGGGGAATGGCTACACCTTC; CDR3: CASSDGGARGNGYTF
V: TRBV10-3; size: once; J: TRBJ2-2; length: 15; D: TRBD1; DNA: TGTGCCATCAGCCCGGGACAGGAGGACACCGGGGAGCTGTTTTTT; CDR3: CAISPGQEDTGELFF
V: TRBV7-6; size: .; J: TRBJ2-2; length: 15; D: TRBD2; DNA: TGTGCCAGCGGTTTAGCGGGAGGCATATCCGGGGAGCTGTTTTTT; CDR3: CASGLAGGISGELFF